Listed below are T cell receptor beta chains from one sample, sequenced in a study of blood T cell repertoires in COVID-19. The assay was immunoSEQ multiplex PCR, and TCRdb's table has in-frame clones only and misses some. The sample has around 300,000 clones; 85% to 90% are singletons. Sequenced input: PBMCs or T cells enriched from blood (not recorded which). These receptors all stem from a woman aged 25 to 39 who had recovered from COVID-19. CDR3s include the opening cysteine and the closing phenylalanine or tryptophan. D genes are given only for firm matches.

j_gene	len	v_gene	d_gene	CDR3aa	CDR3nt
TRBJ1-1	15	TRBV19	TRBD1	CASSLPTGGFTEAFF	TGTGCCAGTAGTCTACCGACAGGGGGATTCACTGAAGCTTTCTTT
TRBJ2-7	19	TRBV9	TRBD2	CASSPHNLGGPGSSYEQYF	TGTGCCAGCAGCCCCCACAACCTGGGAGGGCCGGGGAGTTCCTACGAGCAGTACTTC
TRBJ2-5	12	TRBV7-6	.	CASSLARETQYF	TGTGCCAGCAGCTTAGCGCGTGAGACCCAGTACTTC
TRBJ1-1	14	TRBV7-3	.	CASSLGRQNTEAFF	TGTGCCAGCAGCTTGGGCAGGCAGAACACTGAAGCTTTCTTT
TRBJ1-1	14	TRBV6-2/TRBV6-3	.	CASSYSGTPTEAFF	TGTGCCAGCAGTTACAGCGGGACCCCCACTGAAGCTTTCTTT
TRBJ1-1	12	TRBV27	.	CASQTVNTEAFF	TGTGCCAGCCAGACAGTGAACACTGAAGCTTTCTTT
TRBJ2-7	15	TRBV6-5	TRBD2	CASSPLSSGSYEQYF	TGTGCCAGCAGTCCATTGTCTAGCGGGAGTTACGAGCAGTACTTC
TRBJ1-1	14	TRBV7-8	.	CASSSQGMNTEAFF	TGTGCCAGCAGCTCCCAGGGAATGAACACTGAAGCTTTCTTT
TRBJ1-5	13	TRBV30	.	CAWSVQGRQPQHF	TGTGCCTGGAGTGTACAGGGAAGACAGCCCCAGCATTTT
TRBJ2-2	14	TRBV3-1/TRBV3-2	.	CASSPSTGSGELFF	TGTGCCAGCAGTCCTAGCACAGGGTCCGGGGAGCTGTTTTTT
TRBJ1-4	14	TRBV15	.	CATSIGGVVEKLFF	TGTGCCACCAGCATTGGGGGGGTTGTGGAAAAACTGTTTTTT